This T cell receptor beta chain was captured by sequencing in a study of post-analysis software for immune sequencing data (dated by TCRdb to about 2015). Study-wide context: Disease courses on record covered relapsing-remitting, secondary progressive and progressive-relapsing multiple sclerosis, though some patients had no subtype annotation. The patient repertoires were set against about 12 previously published healthy control repertoires from donors whose ages ranged from roughly 6 to 26 years. A subset of samples was prepared in parallel using single-end sample barcoding, then pooled and co-amplified after Illumina adapter ligation.

TCR beta repertoires were profiled from peripheral blood of roughly 13 young patients with multiple sclerosis to demonstrate the VDJtools post-analysis software. The multiple sclerosis patients were children and adolescents ranging in age from about 6 to 17 years. Libraries were made using PCR. The sample was run on an Illumina HiSeq 2500. Unique molecular identifiers were incorporated into TCR beta cDNA libraries to reduce PCR and sequencing biases. Per 1 to 10 million input T cells, some 500,000 cDNA molecules were obtained, such that each molecule approximated one T cell. The patient libraries were prepared and sequenced using the same protocol as the earlier healthy control dataset. Within a given batch, samples were prepared together, multiplexed and sequenced on the same HiSeq lane. Concerning the study's data processing: Raw barcoded reads were processed with MIGEC, discarding single-read molecular identifier groups before consensus assembly and CDR3 extraction. Clonotype tables were post-analysed with VDJtools, normalizing diversity by down-sampling all datasets to the smallest sample size. Repertoire overlap clustering matched CDR3 amino acid but not nucleotide sequences to correct batch-related cross-sample contamination. TCRdb reworked the public reads: Q25 trimming with fastp, MiXCR clone assembly, productive beta chains retained. Each CDR3 protein gets just one entry, which takes the most common genes and DNA from the rows behind it. It is TCRdb's table, rather than the study itself, that gives the V and J calls and clone size. The table for this sample lists hundreds of thousands of distinct CDR3 sequences; 25% to 30% of them were counted only once. Roughly 0.54% of the sample lies in the top ten.

Spanning cysteine to phenylalanine, the CDR3 consists of 14 amino acids. The retained sequence is limited to the CDR3, 42 bases, with the frame set at the first base. Between the V and J ends, shortened by 9 bases and 0 bases respectively, the junction contains 13 bases. The germline V gene yields SNHLY for CDR1 and FYNNEI for CDR2. What the authors observed across the whole study: Significantly lower normalized Chao1 diversity was found in multiple sclerosis patients than in controls, suggesting substantial peripheral T-cell clonal expansion. Significantly higher frequencies in patients than in controls were found for a few TRBV segments, including TRBV5-6, TRBV5-1 and TRBV20-1. When samples were clustered directly using the F measure, samples prepared in the same batch co-clustered strongly, which prompted a batch-effect correction. The control group was slightly older than the multiple sclerosis patient group.

Details on this clonotype: The antigen this receptor binds is unknown. Per-nucleotide qualities are absent, and no much larger clonotype sits a single base away.

The TCR comes from a girl aged 5 to 17 with multiple sclerosis. The V and J segments used are TRBV2 and TRBJ2-3; no D gene call is confident. Sequencing was done on a sample of blood. This receptor carries the CDR3 CASGHGYSTDTQYF. In nucleotides, the sequence is TGTGCCAGTGGCCATGGGTATAGCACAGATACGCAGTATTTT.